These 11 T cell receptor beta chains were all obtained from the same sample, sequenced in a study of CXCR3-negative and CXCR3-positive naive CD8 T cells. 5' RACE that incorporated UMI labels was used to prepare the TRB cDNA libraries. TCRdb re-called the 5' RACE reads; every CDR3 protein appears as one record, without DNA. The sample includes some 61,000 distinct CDR3 sequences. The sequencing input was naive CXCR3- CD8+ T cells from blood. The subset was: CD45RO-CCR7+CD27+CD95- naive CD8+ T cells lacking CXCR3 (TNR3-). The receptors were gathered from a human donor in good health. Some clones in this sample may be carry-over from other donors' samples.

The chain has TRBV12-3 or TRBV12-4 and TRBJ1-3; absent DNA, TCRdb's TRBD1 call cannot be checked. This CDR3 contains 16 residues. CDR3 sequence reads: CASSFGQGFAGNTIYF.

Here the CDR3 reads CASSQRDSAYNEQFF. The V and J genes are TRBV7-6 and TRBJ2-1; TCRdb returns TRBD1, unconfirmable since there is no DNA. This CDR3 comprises 15 residues. In germline, CDR1 is SGHVS, CDR2 FNYEAQ. Looking up the rest from reference TRBV7-6 and TRBJ2-1 gives the full variable domain: GAGVSQSPRYKVTKRGQDVALRCDPISGHVSLYWYRQALGQGPEFLTYFNYEAQQDKSGLPNDRFSAERPEGSISTLTIQRTEQRDSAMYRCASSQRDSAYNEQFFGPGTRLTVL.

V usage is TRBV29-1 and J usage is TRBJ2-1; TCRdb's D gene call, TRBD1, goes unchecked for lack of DNA. The CDR3 spans 14 residues. CDR1 and CDR2 from the germline V gene are SQVTM and ANQGSEA. The CDR3 loop is CSVEGGQGEDEQFF.

The rearrangement uses TRBV20-1 and TRBJ1-2; TCRdb selects TRBD1, and the lack of DNA leaves this call unchecked. Germline V CDR1 and CDR2: DFQATT, SNEGSKA (reference sequence). This CDR3 has 15 residues. CDR3 region: CSASLWDGANYGYTF.

The CDR3 loop reads CASSPTGTSGGVYEQYF. The chain is built from TRBV4-3 and TRBJ2-7; TCRdb outputs TRBD2, but without DNA this stays unchecked. The CDR3 length is 17 residues. Germline CDR1 LGHNA, CDR2 YSLEER.

CDR3 in amino acids: CASSQAGEQSEAFF. This chain links TRBV4-2 with TRBJ1-1. CDR1 is LGHNA, CDR2 YNFKEQ, per germline. CDR3 size: 14 residues.

This chain joins TRBV20-1 and TRBJ1-1. The CDR3 is 11 residues long. Germline V lookup: CDR1 DFQATT, CDR2 SNEGSKA (reference sequence). The CDR3 spells CSAIDYTEAFF.

The chain joins TRBV12-3 or TRBV12-4 to TRBJ2-1; TCRdb calls TRBD1, which cannot be checked without DNA. This CDR3 has 14 residues. CDR3 region: CASWLAGGNNEQFF.

The CDR3 loop reads CASSDRTYEQYF. This sequence joins TRBV13 and TRBJ2-7. The germline V gene encodes CDR1 PRHDT and CDR2 FYEKMQ (reference sequence). The CDR3 has 12 amino acids. Variable domain in full (rest from reference TRBV13 and TRBJ2-7): AAGVIQSPRHLIKEKRETATLKCYPIPRHDTVYWYQQGPGQDPQFLISFYEKMQSDKGSIPDRFSAQQFSDYHSELNMSSLELGDSALYFCASSDRTYEQYFGPGTRLTVT.

The J gene is TRBJ2-5, the V gene TRBV4-3. The CDR3 has 13 amino acids. Germline V gene lookup returns CDR1 LGHNA and CDR2 YSLEER. The CDR3 region is CASSQVWQETQYF.

The gene calls are TRBV6-5 and TRBJ1-3. This CDR3 has 12 residues. CDR1 is MNHEY and CDR2 is SVGAGI in the germline V gene. This CDR3 reads CASRSSGNTIYF.